The 3 T cell receptor beta chains presented below share a single source sample, sequenced in a study of CD8 T cells in ankylosing spondylitis. The study, taken as a whole, reports: A motif of eight highly homologous TCR beta variants was seen as apparently characteristic of ankylosing spondylitis blood.

No antigen has been identified for these receptors. TCRdb reprocessed the 5' RACE reads via MiXCR and lists one record per CDR3 protein. The table shows around 430,000 distinct CDR3 sequences, with 17% occurring only once. The sample consisted of blood, either unsorted or a sorted T cell fraction (not recorded which). Receptors were obtained from a male donor with ankylosing spondylitis.

Only one count was recorded for this clonotype. V is TRBV5-8 and J is TRBJ2-6; TRBD1 is a possible D gene (6 bases). The CDR3 loop spans 17 amino acids. Trimming took 2 bases from V and 0 from J, leaving 12 bases between them. Per the germline V gene, CDR1 is SGHTS and CDR2 is YDEGEE. The CDR3 protein is CASSFTGISSGANVLTF. The DNA of the CDR3 is TGTGCCAGCAGCTTTACAGGGATTAGCTCTGGGGCCAACGTCCTGACTTTC.

This clonotype was seen ten or more times. This chain uses TRBV7-2 with TRBJ2-7; no definite D call. The CDR3 sequence is 12 residues long. The V gene's germline CDR1 is SGHTA and CDR2 FQGNSA. With 0 bases removed from V and 6 bases from J, the gap between germline ends came to 6 bases. The CDR3 here is CASSLAGREQYF. Here the CDR3 DNA reads TGTGCCAGCAGCTTAGCAGGACGCGAGCAGTACTTC.

This clonotype was seen more than once but under ten times. This chain links TRBV14 with TRBJ2-5, with D perhaps TRBD2 (7 bases). CDR3 length: 17 residues. V lost 0 bases and J 2 bases, leaving 16 bases between the germline ends. Germline V lookup: CDR1 SGHDN, CDR2 FVKESK. The CDR3 is CASSQDRAGARQETQYF. The CDR3 coding sequence is TGTGCCAGCAGCCAAGATAGGGCGGGGGCCCGACAAGAGACCCAGTACTTC.